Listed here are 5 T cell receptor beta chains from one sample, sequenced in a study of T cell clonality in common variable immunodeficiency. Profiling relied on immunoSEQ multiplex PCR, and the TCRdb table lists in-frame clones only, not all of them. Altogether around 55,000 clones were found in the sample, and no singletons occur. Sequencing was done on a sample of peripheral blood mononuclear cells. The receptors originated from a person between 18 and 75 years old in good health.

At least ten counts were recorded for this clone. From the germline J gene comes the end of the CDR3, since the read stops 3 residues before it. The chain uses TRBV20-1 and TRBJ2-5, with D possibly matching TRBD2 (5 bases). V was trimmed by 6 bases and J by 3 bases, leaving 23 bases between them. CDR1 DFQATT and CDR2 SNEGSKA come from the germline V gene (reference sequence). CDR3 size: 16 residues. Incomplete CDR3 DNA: TGCAGTGCCCCCATCGAGCGGAACGATAGTGAAGAGACC. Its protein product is CSAPIERNDSEET. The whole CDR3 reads CSAPIERNDSEETQYF.

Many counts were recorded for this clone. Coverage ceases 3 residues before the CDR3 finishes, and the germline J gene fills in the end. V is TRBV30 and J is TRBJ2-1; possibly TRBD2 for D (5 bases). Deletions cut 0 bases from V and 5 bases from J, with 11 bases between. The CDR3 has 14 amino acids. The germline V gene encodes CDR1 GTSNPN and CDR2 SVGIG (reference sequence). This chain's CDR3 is CAWSVVGVNNEQFF. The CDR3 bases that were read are TGTGCCTGGAGTGTCGTCGGGGTTAACAATGAG.

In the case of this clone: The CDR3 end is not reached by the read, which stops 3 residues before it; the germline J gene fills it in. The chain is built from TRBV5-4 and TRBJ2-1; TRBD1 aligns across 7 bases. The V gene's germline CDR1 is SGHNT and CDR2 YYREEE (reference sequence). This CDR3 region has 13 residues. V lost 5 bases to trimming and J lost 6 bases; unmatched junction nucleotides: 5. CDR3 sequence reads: CASSWGQLNEQFF. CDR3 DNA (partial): TGTGCCAGCAGTTGGGGACAGCTCAATGAG.

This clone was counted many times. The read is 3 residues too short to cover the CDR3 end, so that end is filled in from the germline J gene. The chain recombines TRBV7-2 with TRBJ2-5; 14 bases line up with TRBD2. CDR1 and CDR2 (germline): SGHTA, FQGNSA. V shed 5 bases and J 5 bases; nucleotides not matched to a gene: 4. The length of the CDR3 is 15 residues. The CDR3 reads CASSIRTSGRETQYF. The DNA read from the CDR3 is TGTGCCAGCAGCATCAGGACTAGCGGGAGGGAGACC.

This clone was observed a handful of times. The CDR3 reads CASGNQGAGYEQYF. The part of the CDR3 DNA that was read is TGTGCCAGCGGGAATCAGGGGGCGGGCTACGAG. V usage is TRBV2 and J usage is TRBJ2-7; TRBD1 matches at 8 bases. The read halts 3 residues ahead of the CDR3 end, with the missing end drawn from the germline J gene. Germline CDR1 reads SNHLY; CDR2 reads FYNNEI. The CDR3 consists of 14 residues. Trimming removed 8 bases from V and 3 bases from J; junction bases left unmatched: 9.